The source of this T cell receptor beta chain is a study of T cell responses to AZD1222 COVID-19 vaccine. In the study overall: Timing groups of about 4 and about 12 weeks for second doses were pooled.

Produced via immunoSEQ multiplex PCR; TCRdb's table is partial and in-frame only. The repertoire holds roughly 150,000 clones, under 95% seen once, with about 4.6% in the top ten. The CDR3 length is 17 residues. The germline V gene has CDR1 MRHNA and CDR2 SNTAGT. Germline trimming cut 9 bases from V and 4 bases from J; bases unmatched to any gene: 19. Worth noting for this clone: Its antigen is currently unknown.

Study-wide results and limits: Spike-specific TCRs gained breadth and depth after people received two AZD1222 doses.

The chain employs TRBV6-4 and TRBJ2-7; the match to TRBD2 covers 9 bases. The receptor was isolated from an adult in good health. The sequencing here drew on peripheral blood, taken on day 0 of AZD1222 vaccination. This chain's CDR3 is CARLREGLKGSNYEQYF. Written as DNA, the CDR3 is TGTGCCAGATTGCGGGAGGGCCTTAAAGGGAGCAATTACGAGCAGTACTTC.